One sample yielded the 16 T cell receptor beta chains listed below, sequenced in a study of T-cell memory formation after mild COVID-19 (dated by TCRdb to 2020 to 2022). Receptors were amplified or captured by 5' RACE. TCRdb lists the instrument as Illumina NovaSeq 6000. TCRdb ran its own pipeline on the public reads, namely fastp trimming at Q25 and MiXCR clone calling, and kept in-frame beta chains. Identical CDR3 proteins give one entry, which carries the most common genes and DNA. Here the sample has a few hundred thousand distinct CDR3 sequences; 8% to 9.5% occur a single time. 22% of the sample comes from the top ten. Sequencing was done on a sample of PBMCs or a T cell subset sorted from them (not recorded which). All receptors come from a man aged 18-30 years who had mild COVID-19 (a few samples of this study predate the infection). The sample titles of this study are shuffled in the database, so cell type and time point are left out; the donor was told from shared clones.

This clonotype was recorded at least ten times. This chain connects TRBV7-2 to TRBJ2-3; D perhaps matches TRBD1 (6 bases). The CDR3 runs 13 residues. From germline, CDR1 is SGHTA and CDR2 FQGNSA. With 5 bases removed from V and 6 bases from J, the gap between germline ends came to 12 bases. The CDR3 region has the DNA TGTGCCAGCAGCCAGGGGCAGGGGGATACGCAGTATTTT. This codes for CASSQGQGDTQYF.

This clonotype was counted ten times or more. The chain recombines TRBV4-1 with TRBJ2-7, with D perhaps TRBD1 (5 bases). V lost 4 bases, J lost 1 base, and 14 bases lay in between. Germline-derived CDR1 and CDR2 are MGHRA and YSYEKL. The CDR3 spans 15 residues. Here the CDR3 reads CASSPTETKSYEQYF. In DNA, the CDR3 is TGCGCCAGCAGCCCGACAGAGACCAAATCCTACGAGCAGTACTTC.

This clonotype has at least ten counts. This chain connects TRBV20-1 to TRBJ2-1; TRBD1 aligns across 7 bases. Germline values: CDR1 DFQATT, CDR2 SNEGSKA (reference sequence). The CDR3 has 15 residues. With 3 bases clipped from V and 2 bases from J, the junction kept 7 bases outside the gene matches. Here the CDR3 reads CSARDRTGPYNEQFF. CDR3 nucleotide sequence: TGCAGTGCTAGGGACCGGACAGGTCCCTACAATGAGCAGTTCTTC.

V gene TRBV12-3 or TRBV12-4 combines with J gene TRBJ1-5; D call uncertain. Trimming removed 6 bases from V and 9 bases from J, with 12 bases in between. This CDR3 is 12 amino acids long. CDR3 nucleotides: TGTGCCAGCAGCCTGGGAGCGGGGCCCCAGCATTTT. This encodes CASSLGAGPQHF.

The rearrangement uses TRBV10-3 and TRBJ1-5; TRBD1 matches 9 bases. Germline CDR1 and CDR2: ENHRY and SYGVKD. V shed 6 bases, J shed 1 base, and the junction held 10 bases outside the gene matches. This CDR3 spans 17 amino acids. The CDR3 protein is CAISRGQGTGSNQPQHF. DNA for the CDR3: TGTGCCATCAGCCGAGGACAGGGGACGGGGAGCAATCAGCCCCAGCATTTT.

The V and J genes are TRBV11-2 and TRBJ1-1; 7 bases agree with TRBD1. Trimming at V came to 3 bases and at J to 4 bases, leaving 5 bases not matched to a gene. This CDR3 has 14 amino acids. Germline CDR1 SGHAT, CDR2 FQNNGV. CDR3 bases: TGTGCCAGCAGCTTCCAGGGGGTATCCACTGAAGCTTTCTTT. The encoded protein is CASSFQGVSTEAFF.

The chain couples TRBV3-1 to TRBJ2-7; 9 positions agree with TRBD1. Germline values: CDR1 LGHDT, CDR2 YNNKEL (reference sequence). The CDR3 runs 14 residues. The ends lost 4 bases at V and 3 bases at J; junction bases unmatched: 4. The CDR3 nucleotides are TGTGCCAGCAGCCTTTCGACAGGGGGCTACGAGCAGTACTTC. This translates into CASSLSTGGYEQYF.

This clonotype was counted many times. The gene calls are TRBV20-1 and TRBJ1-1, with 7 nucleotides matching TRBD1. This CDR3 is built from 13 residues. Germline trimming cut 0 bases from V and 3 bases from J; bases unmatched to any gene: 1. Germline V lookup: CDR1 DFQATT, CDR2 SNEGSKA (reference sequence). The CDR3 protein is CSAREQGDTEAFF. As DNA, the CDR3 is TGCAGTGCTAGAGAGCAGGGGGACACTGAAGCTTTCTTT.

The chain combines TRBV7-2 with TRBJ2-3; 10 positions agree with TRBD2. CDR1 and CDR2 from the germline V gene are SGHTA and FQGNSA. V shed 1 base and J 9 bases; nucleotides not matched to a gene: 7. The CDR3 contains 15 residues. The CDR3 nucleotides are TGTGCCAGCAGCTTAGAAGGACTAGCGGCCAGAACGCAGTATTTT. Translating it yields CASSLEGLAARTQYF.

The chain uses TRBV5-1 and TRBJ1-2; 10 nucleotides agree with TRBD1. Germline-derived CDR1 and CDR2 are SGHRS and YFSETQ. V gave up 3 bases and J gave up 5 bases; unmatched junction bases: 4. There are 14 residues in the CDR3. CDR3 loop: CASSSTGGEYGYTF. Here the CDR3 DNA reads TGCGCCAGCAGCTCGACAGGGGGCGAGTATGGCTACACCTTC.

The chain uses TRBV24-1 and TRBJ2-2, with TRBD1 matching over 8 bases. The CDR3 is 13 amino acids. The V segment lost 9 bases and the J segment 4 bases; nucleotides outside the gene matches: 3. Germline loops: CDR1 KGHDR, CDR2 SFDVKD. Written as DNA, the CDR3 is TGTGCCACCGGGGACAGGCCCACCGGGGAGCTGTTTTTT. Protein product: CATGDRPTGELFF.

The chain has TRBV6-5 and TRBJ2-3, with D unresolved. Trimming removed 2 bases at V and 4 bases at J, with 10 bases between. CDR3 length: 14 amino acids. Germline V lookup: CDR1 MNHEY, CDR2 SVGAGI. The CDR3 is CASSYTRSSDTQYF. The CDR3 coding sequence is TGTGCCAGCAGTTACACCCGAAGTTCAGATACGCAGTATTTT.

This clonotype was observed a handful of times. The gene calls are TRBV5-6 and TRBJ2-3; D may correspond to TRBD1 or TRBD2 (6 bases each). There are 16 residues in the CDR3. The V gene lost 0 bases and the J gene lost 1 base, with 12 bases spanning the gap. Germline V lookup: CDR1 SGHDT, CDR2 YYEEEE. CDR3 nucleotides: TGTGCCAGCAGCTTGGATTCTGGGGGGCGCACAGATACGCAGTATTTT. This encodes CASSLDSGGRTDTQYF.

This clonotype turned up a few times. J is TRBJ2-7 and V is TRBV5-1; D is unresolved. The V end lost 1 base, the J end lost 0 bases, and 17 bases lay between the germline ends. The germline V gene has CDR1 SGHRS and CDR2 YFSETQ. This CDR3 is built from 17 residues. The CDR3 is CASSLNTPGRYSYEQYF. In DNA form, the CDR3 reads TGCGCCAGCAGCTTGAATACCCCGGGTCGCTACTCCTACGAGCAGTACTTC.

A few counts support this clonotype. CDR3 sequence (DNA): TGTGCCAGCAGTGAAATCAGTACTGAAGCTTTCTTT. It encodes CASSEISTEAFF. V is TRBV25-1 and J is TRBJ1-1; D remains unclear. This CDR3 is 12 amino acids long. V was trimmed by 2 bases and J by 5 bases, leaving 6 bases between them. Germline V gene lookup returns CDR1 MGHDK and CDR2 SYGVNS.

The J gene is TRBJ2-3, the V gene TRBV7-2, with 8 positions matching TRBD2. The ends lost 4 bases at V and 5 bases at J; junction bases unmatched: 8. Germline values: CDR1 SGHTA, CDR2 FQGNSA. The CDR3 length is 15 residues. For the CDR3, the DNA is TGTGCCAGCAGCTCCGTAGCGGGGTTTGTAGATACGCAGTATTTT. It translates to CASSSVAGFVDTQYF.